This note documents a single T cell receptor beta chain sequence. Data came from immunoSEQ multiplex PCR; TCRdb stores just in-frame clones and leaves some out. The sample has roughly 54,000 clones, 95% to 97% seen once. The CDR3 sequence is 18 residues long. V was pared by 0 bases and J by 4 bases, with 10 bases of the junction left unmatched. Germline V gives CDR1 LGHDT, CDR2 YNNKEL (reference sequence). The sample originates from a study of control samples from healthy donors and cancer patients. The sequenced sample was blood. This TCR derives from a woman between 25 and 40 years old in good health. J is TRBJ1-3 and V is TRBV3-1 (or the pseudogene TRBV3-2); TRBD1 aligns across 9 bases. The CDR3 region is CASSQDLGTGWSGNTIYF. The CDR3 nucleotides read TGTGCCAGCAGCCAAGATCTGGGGACAGGGTGGTCCGGAAACACCATATATTTT.